The TCR beta chain under discussion was sequenced for a study of blood T cell repertoires in COVID-19. Study-wide background: Sites in the United States, Italy and Spain provided acute and convalescent COVID-19 samples. Sources were T cells, B-cell-depleted T cells, or PBMCs; the material itself was cDNA or gDNA.

The CDR3 consists of 15 residues. The V and J ends lost 5 bases and 0 bases respectively, with 14 bases between them. Per the germline V gene, CDR1 is SGHTA and CDR2 is FQGNSA. How the authors handled the data: By means of reference gene primer amplification, nucleated cell counts were estimated. Measured with immunoSEQ multiplex PCR; TCRdb has only the in-frame clones, and not every one. The V and J calls and the clone size are those of that table, but D and trimming were determined from the DNA. The sample includes approximately 50,000 clones, 82% of them seen just once. Seattle-derived patients entered the study during active infection and were followed longitudinally.

The TCR originated in a man older than 75 with COVID-19, enrolled during active disease. This chain joins TRBV7-2 and TRBJ2-7, with no clear D. Sequencing was done on a sample of peripheral blood. The CDR3 here is CASSGSPYASYEQYF. In DNA form, the CDR3 reads TGTGCCAGCAGCGGTAGCCCCTACGCCTCCTACGAGCAGTACTTC.